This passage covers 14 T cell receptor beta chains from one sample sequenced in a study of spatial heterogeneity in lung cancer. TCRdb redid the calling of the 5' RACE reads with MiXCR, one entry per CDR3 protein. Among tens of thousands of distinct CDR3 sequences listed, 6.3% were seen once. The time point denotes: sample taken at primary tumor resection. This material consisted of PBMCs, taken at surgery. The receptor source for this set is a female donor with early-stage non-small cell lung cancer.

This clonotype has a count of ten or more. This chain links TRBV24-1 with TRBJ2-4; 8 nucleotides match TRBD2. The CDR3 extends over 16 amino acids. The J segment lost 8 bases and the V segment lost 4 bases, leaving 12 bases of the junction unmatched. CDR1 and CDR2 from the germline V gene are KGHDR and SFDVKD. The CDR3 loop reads CATSEEASSGSDIQYF. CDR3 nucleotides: TGTGCCACCAGTGAGGAAGCCTCAAGCGGGAGTGACATTCAGTACTTC.

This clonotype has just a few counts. The CDR3 region is CASLARGGYTF. The CDR3, as DNA: TGTGCCAGCCTCGCTAGGGGAGGCTACACCTTC. This chain links TRBV12-3 or TRBV12-4 with TRBJ1-2, with D tentatively TRBD1 (5 bases). Trimming cost V 8 bases and J 8 bases, with 12 bases left between them. This CDR3 has 11 amino acids.

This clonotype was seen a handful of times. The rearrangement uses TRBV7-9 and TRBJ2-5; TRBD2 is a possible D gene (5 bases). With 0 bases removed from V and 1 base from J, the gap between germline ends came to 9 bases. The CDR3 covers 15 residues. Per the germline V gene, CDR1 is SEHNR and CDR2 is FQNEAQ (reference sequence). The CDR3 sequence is CASSLARAPQETQYF. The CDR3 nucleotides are TGTGCCAGCAGCTTAGCGCGGGCACCCCAAGAGACCCAGTACTTC.

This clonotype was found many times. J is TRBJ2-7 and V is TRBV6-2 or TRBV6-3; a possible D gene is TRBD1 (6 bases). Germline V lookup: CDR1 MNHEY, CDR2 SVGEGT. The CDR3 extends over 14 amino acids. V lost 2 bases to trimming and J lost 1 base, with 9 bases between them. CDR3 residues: CASSYPGQSYEQYV. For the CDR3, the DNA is TGTGCCAGCAGTTACCCCGGACAGTCCTACGAGCAGTACGTC.

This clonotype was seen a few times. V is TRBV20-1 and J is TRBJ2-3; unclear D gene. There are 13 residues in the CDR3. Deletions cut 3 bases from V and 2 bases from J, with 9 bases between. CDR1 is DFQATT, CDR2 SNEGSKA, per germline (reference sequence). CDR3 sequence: CSASRAPTDTQYF. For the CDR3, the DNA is TGCAGTGCTAGTCGGGCCCCCACAGATACGCAGTATTTT.

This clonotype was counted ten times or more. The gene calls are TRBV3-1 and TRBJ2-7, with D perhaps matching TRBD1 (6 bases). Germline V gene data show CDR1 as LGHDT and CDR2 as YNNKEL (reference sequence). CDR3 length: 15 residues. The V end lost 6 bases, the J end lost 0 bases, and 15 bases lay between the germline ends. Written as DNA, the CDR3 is TGTGCCAGCAGATGGACAGCCCCGAGCTCCTACGAGCAGTACGTC. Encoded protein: CASRWTAPSSYEQYV.

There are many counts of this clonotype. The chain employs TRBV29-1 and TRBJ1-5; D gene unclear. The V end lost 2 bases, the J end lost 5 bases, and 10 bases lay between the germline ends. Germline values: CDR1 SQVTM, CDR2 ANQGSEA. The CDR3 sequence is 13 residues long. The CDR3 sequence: CSVETGFDQPQHF. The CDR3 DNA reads TGCAGCGTTGAAACGGGCTTTGATCAGCCCCAGCATTTT. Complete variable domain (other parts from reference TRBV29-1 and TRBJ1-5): SAVISQKPSRDICQRGTSLTIQCQVDSQVTMMFWYRQQPGQSLTLIATANQGSEATYESGFVIDKFPISRPNLTFSTLTVSNMSPEDSSIYLCSVETGFDQPQHFGDGTRLSIL.

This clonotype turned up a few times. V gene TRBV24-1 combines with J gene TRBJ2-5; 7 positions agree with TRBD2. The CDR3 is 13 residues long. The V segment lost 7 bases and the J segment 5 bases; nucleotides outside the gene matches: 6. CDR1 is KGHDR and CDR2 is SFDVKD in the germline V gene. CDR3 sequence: CATSMGGAETQYF. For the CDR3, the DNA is TGTGCCACCAGCATGGGAGGGGCGGAGACCCAGTACTTC.

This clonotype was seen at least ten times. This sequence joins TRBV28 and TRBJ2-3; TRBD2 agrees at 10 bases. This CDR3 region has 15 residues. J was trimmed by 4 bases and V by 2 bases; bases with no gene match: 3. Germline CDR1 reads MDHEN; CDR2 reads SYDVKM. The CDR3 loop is CASSLLTSGADTQYF. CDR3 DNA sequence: TGTGCCAGCAGTTTACTTACTAGCGGGGCAGATACGCAGTATTTT.

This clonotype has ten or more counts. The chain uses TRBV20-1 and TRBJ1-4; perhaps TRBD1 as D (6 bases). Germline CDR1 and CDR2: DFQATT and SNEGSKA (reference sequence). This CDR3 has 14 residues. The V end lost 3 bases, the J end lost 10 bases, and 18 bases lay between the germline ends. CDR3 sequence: CSASSWDNALKLFF. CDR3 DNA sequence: TGCAGTGCTAGCAGTTGGGACAACGCTTTAAAACTGTTTTTT.

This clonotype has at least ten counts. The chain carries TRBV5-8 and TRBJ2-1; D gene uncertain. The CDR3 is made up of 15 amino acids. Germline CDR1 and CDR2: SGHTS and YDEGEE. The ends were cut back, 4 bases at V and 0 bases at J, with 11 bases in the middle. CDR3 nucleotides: TGTGCCAGCAGCCCTGGACCTGGCTCCTACAATGAGCAGTTCTTC. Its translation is CASSPGPGSYNEQFF. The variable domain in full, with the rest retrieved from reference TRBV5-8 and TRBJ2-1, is EAGVTQSPTHLIKTRGQQATLRCSPISGHTSVYWYQQALGLGLQFLLWYDEGEERNRGNFPPRFSGRQFPNYSSELNVNALELEDSALYLCASSPGPGSYNEQFFGPGTRLTVL.

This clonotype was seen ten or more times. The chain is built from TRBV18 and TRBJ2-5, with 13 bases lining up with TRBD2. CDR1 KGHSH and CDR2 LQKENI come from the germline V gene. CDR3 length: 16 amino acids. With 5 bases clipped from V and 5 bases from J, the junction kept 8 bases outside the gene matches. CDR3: CASSSGLAGDLETQYF. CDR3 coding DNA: TGTGCCAGCTCATCCGGACTAGCGGGGGACTTGGAGACCCAGTACTTC.

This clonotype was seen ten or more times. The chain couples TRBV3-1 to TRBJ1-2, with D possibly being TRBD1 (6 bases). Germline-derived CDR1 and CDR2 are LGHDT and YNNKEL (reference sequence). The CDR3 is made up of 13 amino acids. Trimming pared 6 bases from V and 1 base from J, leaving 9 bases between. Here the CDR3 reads CASSRQDNYGYTF. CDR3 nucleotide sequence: TGTGCCAGCAGTAGACAGGATAACTATGGCTACACCTTC.

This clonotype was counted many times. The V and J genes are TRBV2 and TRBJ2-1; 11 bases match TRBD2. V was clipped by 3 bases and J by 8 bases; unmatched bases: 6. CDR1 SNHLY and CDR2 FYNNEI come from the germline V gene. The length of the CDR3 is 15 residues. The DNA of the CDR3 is TGTGCCAGCAGTGAGCTAGCGGGAGGATTGCATGAGCAGTTCTTC. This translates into CASSELAGGLHEQFF.